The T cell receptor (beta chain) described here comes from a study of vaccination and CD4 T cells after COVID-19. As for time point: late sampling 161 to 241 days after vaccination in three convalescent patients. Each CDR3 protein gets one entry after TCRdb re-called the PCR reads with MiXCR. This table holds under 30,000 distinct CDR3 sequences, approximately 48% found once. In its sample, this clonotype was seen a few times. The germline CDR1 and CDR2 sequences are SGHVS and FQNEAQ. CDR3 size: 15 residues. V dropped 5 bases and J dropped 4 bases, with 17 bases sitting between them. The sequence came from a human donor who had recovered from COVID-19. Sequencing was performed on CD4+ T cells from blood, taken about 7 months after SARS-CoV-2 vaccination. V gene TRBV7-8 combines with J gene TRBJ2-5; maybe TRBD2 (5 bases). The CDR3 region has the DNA TGTGCCAGCAGCCTAGGAGGTCCGGCGGGAGAGACCCAGTACTTC. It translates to CASSLGGPAGETQYF.